Listed here are 25 T cell receptor beta chains from one sample, sequenced in a study of blood T cell repertoires in COVID-19. Assay used: immunoSEQ multiplex PCR; TCRdb lists only in-frame clones, some missing. The sample includes tens of thousands of clones, around 90% of them seen just once. Sequenced input: peripheral blood. The source is a woman in her sixties or seventies with acute or convalescent COVID-19.

The chain carries TRBV5-4 and TRBJ1-5, with TRBD1 matching over 10 bases. Germline trimming cut 5 bases from V and 4 bases from J; bases unmatched to any gene: 6. CDR1 is SGHNT and CDR2 is YYREEE in the germline V gene (reference sequence). The CDR3 is 15 residues long. CDR3: CASSPDRGQNQPQHF. The CDR3 nucleotides read TGTGCCAGCAGTCCCGACAGGGGGCAAAATCAGCCCCAGCATTTT.

This clone showed up just once. The V gene is TRBV14, the J gene TRBJ2-1, with 10 bases matching TRBD1. The J segment lost 8 bases and the V segment lost 2 bases, leaving 9 bases of the junction unmatched. The CDR3 is made up of 16 amino acids. The germline CDR1 and CDR2 sequences are SGHDN and FVKESK. The CDR3 protein is CASSQPDRGRGDEQFF. The DNA of the CDR3 is TGTGCCAGCAGCCAACCTGACAGGGGGCGAGGGGATGAGCAGTTCTTC.

This chain joins TRBV19 and TRBJ2-7; no firm D call. This CDR3 is built from 13 residues. The ends were cut back, 5 bases at V and 5 bases at J, with 13 bases in the middle. CDR1 and CDR2 from the germline V gene are LNHDA and SQIVND (reference sequence). CDR3 in amino acids: CASSPWLFNEQYF. CDR3 DNA sequence: TGTGCCAGTAGTCCGTGGCTTTTCAACGAGCAGTACTTC.

V is TRBV7-8 and J is TRBJ1-5; 7 nucleotides line up with TRBD1. This CDR3 is 13 amino acids long. Unmatched junction bases numbered 0, after V lost 2 bases and J lost 5 bases. Germline V CDR1 and CDR2: SGHVS, FQNEAQ. For the CDR3, the DNA is TGTGCCAGCAGCTTACAGGGGGATCAGCCCCAGCATTTT. Amino acid sequence: CASSLQGDQPQHF.

V usage is TRBV6-5 and J usage is TRBJ2-1; unclear D gene. The V gene's germline CDR1 is MNHEY and CDR2 SVGAGI. The V end lost 8 bases, the J end lost 3 bases, and 14 bases lay between the germline ends. This CDR3 comprises 14 residues. CDR3 residues: CASHSLGYYNEQFF. DNA of the CDR3: TGTGCCAGCCACAGCCTCGGCTACTACAATGAGCAGTTCTTC.

The gene calls are TRBV27 and TRBJ2-7, with D possibly matching TRBD2 (6 bases). CDR1 is MNHEY, CDR2 SMNVEV, per germline (reference sequence). The CDR3 sequence is 16 residues long. Trimming took 2 bases from V and 6 from J, leaving 20 bases between them. CDR3 DNA: TGTGCCAGCAGTTTAGACGGAACCCTCGGGAGTATCGAGCAGTACTTC. It specifies CASSLDGTLGSIEQYF.

The rearrangement uses TRBV3-1 (or the pseudogene TRBV3-2) and TRBJ2-3; TRBD1 is a possible D gene (6 bases). CDR1 and CDR2 (germline): LGHDT, YNNKEL (reference sequence). The CDR3 is made up of 15 amino acids. Trimming pared 0 bases from V and 5 bases from J, leaving 12 bases between. The CDR3 here is CASSQDGQGRDTQYF. DNA for the CDR3: TGTGCCAGCAGCCAAGATGGGCAGGGGCGAGATACGCAGTATTTT.

The chain is built from TRBV9 and TRBJ1-2, with D maybe TRBD1 (5 bases). The ends were cut back, 4 bases at V and 4 bases at J, with 14 bases in the middle. This CDR3 is 14 amino acids long. CDR1 SGDLS and CDR2 YYNGEE come from the germline V gene. CDR3 sequence: CASSTLDTIYGYTF. The CDR3 DNA reads TGTGCCAGCAGCACCTTGGACACGATCTATGGCTACACCTTC.

The chain has TRBV5-6 and TRBJ1-5, with 7 nucleotides matching TRBD1. From germline, CDR1 is SGHDT and CDR2 YYEEEE. This CDR3 region has 14 residues. With V trimmed by 0 bases and J by 7 bases, 4 bases remained unmatched. The CDR3 DNA sequence: TGTGCCAGCAGCTTGGGGCAGGGGGGCCAGCCCCAGCATTTT. This codes for CASSLGQGGQPQHF.

The chain recombines TRBV7-9 with TRBJ2-1; TRBD2 matches at 9 bases. V lost 5 bases to trimming and J lost 3 bases; unmatched junction nucleotides: 5. CDR1 and CDR2 from the germline V gene are SEHNR and FQNEAQ (reference sequence). The CDR3 runs 15 residues. CDR3 nucleotides: TGTGCCAGCAGCGATGGGACTAGCCTCTACAATGAGCAGTTCTTC. It yields the protein CASSDGTSLYNEQFF.

J is TRBJ1-1 and V is TRBV6-5, with TRBD1 as a possible D gene (6 bases). V dropped 5 bases and J dropped 5 bases, with 15 bases sitting between them. Germline V gives CDR1 MNHEY, CDR2 SVGAGI. The CDR3 length is 14 residues. Here the CDR3 DNA reads TGTGCCAGCAGTACAGAAGGGGGTAGGACTGAAGCTTTCTTT. It specifies CASSTEGGRTEAFF.

The chain couples TRBV28 to TRBJ2-4; TRBD2 aligns across 7 bases. This CDR3 has 14 residues. J was trimmed by 5 bases and V by 6 bases; bases with no gene match: 7. Germline CDR1 is MDHEN and CDR2 is SYDVKM. CDR3 nucleotide sequence: TGTGCCAGCAGCGAGACTGGGGGGGAAAACATTCAGTACTTC. The encoded protein is CASSETGGENIQYF.

This rearrangement joins TRBV7-8 to TRBJ2-5; 8 nucleotides agree with TRBD2. With 5 bases clipped from V and 6 bases from J, the junction kept 8 bases outside the gene matches. CDR3 size: 14 residues. The germline gives CDR1 SGHVS, CDR2 FQNEAQ. The CDR3 bases are TGTGCCAGCAGCCGTAGCGGGGCCCTGCAGACCCAGTACTTC. It yields the protein CASSRSGALQTQYF.

The genes are TRBV7-9 and TRBJ2-7; no firm D call. Germline V gene data show CDR1 as SEHNR and CDR2 as FQNEAQ (reference sequence). This CDR3 comprises 13 residues. Trimming cost V 4 bases and J 0 bases, with 7 bases left between them. CDR3 residues: CASSWQVSYEQYF. In DNA form, the CDR3 reads TGTGCCAGCAGCTGGCAGGTCTCCTACGAGCAGTACTTC.

The V and J genes are TRBV5-4 and TRBJ2-7, with D unresolved. Germline V gene sequence: CDR1 SGHNT, CDR2 YYREEE (reference sequence). The CDR3 covers 15 residues. V lost 3 bases and J 7 bases, leaving 20 bases between the germline ends. This CDR3 is CASSSPHGPRSEQYF. CDR3 bases: TGTGCCAGCAGCTCCCCCCATGGTCCGCGTAGTGAGCAGTACTTC.

In DNA, the CDR3 is TGTGCCAGACGGCAAGGGACAGGGGGTCCCCCCTACGAGCAGTACTTC. Translating it yields CARRQGTGGPPYEQYF. The chain has TRBV27 and TRBJ2-7; TRBD1 agrees at 11 bases. This CDR3 has 16 amino acids. CDR1 is MNHEY, CDR2 SMNVEV, per germline (reference sequence). Trimming at V came to 9 bases and at J to 2 bases, leaving 12 bases not matched to a gene.

The CDR3 loop is CASSLSAGPYEQYF. CDR3 nucleotide sequence: TGTGCCAGCAGCTTATCGGCAGGGCCCTACGAGCAGTACTTC. This chain uses TRBV7-3 with TRBJ2-7, with D possibly matching TRBD1 (5 bases). From germline, CDR1 is SGHTA and CDR2 FQGTGA. CDR3 size: 14 residues. Trimming cost V 2 bases and J 2 bases, with 10 bases left between them.

This clone was seen only once. The chain recombines TRBV9 with TRBJ2-3, with D possibly matching TRBD2 (6 bases). Germline values: CDR1 SGDLS, CDR2 YYNGEE. Trimming cost V 4 bases and J 0 bases, with 9 bases left between them. This CDR3 has 14 residues. The CDR3 DNA follows: TGTGCCAGCAGCTTCAGCGGGAGCACAGATACGCAGTATTTT. The encoded protein is CASSFSGSTDTQYF.

The chain combines TRBV2 with TRBJ1-6, with D perhaps matching TRBD1 (5 bases). The CDR3 length is 15 residues. Trimming cost V 8 bases and J 3 bases, with 14 bases left between them. CDR1 and CDR2 (germline): SNHLY, FYNNEI. Here the CDR3 reads CASHTGILYNSPLHF. DNA of the CDR3: TGTGCCAGCCATACAGGCATACTCTATAATTCACCCCTCCACTTT.

The gene calls are TRBV27 and TRBJ2-3; 12 nucleotides agree with TRBD2. The CDR3 runs to 18 residues. Trimming cost V 6 bases and J 5 bases; bases outside gene matches: 15. Germline V gene sequence: CDR1 MNHEY, CDR2 SMNVEV (reference sequence). CDR3 in DNA: TGTGCCAGCAGCTCATATGGGCTGACTAGCGGGAGAGGAGATACGCAGTATTTT. As protein: CASSSYGLTSGRGDTQYF.

As DNA, the CDR3 is TGTGCCAGCAGCGCGCGGGAGAGCACCGGGGAGCTGTTTTTT. This gives the protein CASSARESTGELFF. This rearrangement joins TRBV3-1 (or the pseudogene TRBV3-2) to TRBJ2-2; 7 bases match TRBD2. This CDR3 spans 14 amino acids. V was clipped by 5 bases and J by 4 bases; unmatched bases: 4. Germline V gene data show CDR1 as LGHDT and CDR2 as YNNKEL (reference sequence).

This chain connects TRBV27 to TRBJ2-1; 7 bases match TRBD1. Germline loops: CDR1 MNHEY, CDR2 SMNVEV (reference sequence). V lost 4 bases, J lost 9 bases, and 9 bases stayed unmatched. This CDR3 has 14 amino acids. The CDR3 nucleotides are TGTGCCAGCAGTTCTTCACCCAACAGGGGTGAGCAGTTCTTC. Protein sequence: CASSSSPNRGEQFF.

J is TRBJ1-3 and V is TRBV5-1; TRBD1 aligns across 7 bases. The CDR3 covers 15 residues. Per germline, CDR1 SGHRS and CDR2 YFSETQ. V lost 3 bases, J lost 5 bases, and 8 bases stayed unmatched. CDR3 sequence: CASSSEDRDRNTIYF. The CDR3 coding sequence is TGCGCCAGCAGCTCCGAAGACAGGGATCGAAACACCATATATTTT.

The chain has TRBV29-1 and TRBJ2-3, with TRBD2 matching over 9 bases. From germline, CDR1 is SQVTM and CDR2 ANQGSEA. This CDR3 comprises 17 residues. The V and J ends lost 4 bases and 0 bases, in that order; junction bases with no gene match: 11. Here the CDR3 DNA reads TGCAGCGTTGTAGGGGGGTTAGCGGGAGTTAGCACAGATACGCAGTATTTT. Translation gives CSVVGGLAGVSTDTQYF.

This chain links TRBV6-1 with TRBJ2-7; tentative D call: TRBD1 (6 bases). CDR3 length: 15 amino acids. The V end was cut by 3 bases, the J end by 3 bases, with 15 bases between. Germline assignment: CDR1 MNHNS and CDR2 SASEGT. The CDR3 spells CASSDFGRGYYEQYF. CDR3 in DNA: TGTGCCAGCAGTGATTTTGGCAGGGGCTACTACGAGCAGTACTTC.